Detailed here is one T cell receptor beta chain. This specimen belongs to a study of CD8+CD57+ T cells in acquired aplastic anemia. Only patients with CD8+CD57+ cell expansion on flow cytometry were chosen for sequencing. Genomic DNA was employed as the template in profiling TCR beta VDJ and CDR3. In TCRdb, the reads were re-called with MiXCR into one record per CDR3 protein. The table shows about 150,000 distinct CDR3 sequences, with 45% to 50% occurring only once. Germline V gives CDR1 SGHRS, CDR2 YFSETQ. The ends were cut back, 0 bases at V and 5 bases at J, with 15 bases in the middle. The CDR3 runs to 17 residues.

V gene TRBV5-1 combines with J gene TRBJ1-6, with no clear D. The receptor was isolated from a human donor with aplastic anemia. The material sequenced was sorted CD4+, CD8+, or CD8+CD57+ T cells (not recorded which) from PBMCs. CDR3 nucleotide sequence: TGCGCCAGCAGCTTGGGGTTCCACACAACGGATAATTCACCCCTCCACTTT. Protein product: CASSLGFHTTDNSPLHF.